This record looks at one T cell receptor (beta chain) sequence and its context. What it recognizes is unknown. The data belong to a study of Ad26.COV2.S vaccination and SARS-CoV-2 variants. Study summary: Into the muscle, Ad26.COV2.S was dosed once or twice, 56 days apart. Overall study findings and caveats: Total T cell responses were possibly underestimated by TCR breadth and depth analyses. For non-spike TCRs, breadth in vaccine recipients resembled that in placebo recipients.

The assay was immunoSEQ multiplex PCR, and TCRdb's table has in-frame clones only and misses some. The data contain approximately 450,000 clones, about nine tenths of them singletons. This CDR3 has 14 residues. The junction had 1 base not matched to a gene; V was cut back by 2 bases and J by 2 bases. CDR1 is MNHEY, CDR2 SVGAGI, per germline. The treatment denotes: some 20 received Ad26.COV2.S at low or high dose, single or two shots; 5 received placebo; per-sample allocation not given. The samples were gathered on day 63 after the first injection of vaccine or placebo. The clonotype was recovered from a person between 18 and 65 years old who received the Ad26.COV2.S COVID-19 vaccine or a placebo. The material sequenced was peripheral blood, taken in a trial of Ad26.COV2.S vaccine versus placebo. This chain uses TRBV6-5 with TRBJ2-3; the match to TRBD2 covers 7 bases. The CDR3 loop is CASSYGTNTDTQYF. The CDR3 bases are TGTGCCAGCAGTTACGGGACTAACACAGATACGCAGTATTTT.